The 20 T cell receptor beta chains reported below all come from one sample, sequenced in a study of PD-L1 blockade in urothelial cancer. Sequenced by immunoSEQ multiplex PCR; TCRdb stores in-frame clones only, minus some. The sample lists about 100,000 clones, over 80% seen once, with about 0.91% in the top ten. This specimen consisted of PBMCs, obtained around atezolizumab (anti-PD-L1) treatment. Receptor source: a woman of 80 years or more with urothelial cancer.

This clone was seen only a few times. This chain links TRBV27 with TRBJ1-4, with 9 positions matching TRBD1. The CDR3 is 14 residues long. CDR1 is MNHEY and CDR2 is SMNVEV in the germline V gene (reference sequence). V lost 4 bases and J lost 7; bases outside the gene matches: 4. The CDR3 DNA follows: TGTGCCAGCAGTTCCCGGGACAGGGCTGAAAAACTGTTTTTT. Translated: CASSSRDRAEKLFF.

The genes are TRBV30 and TRBJ1-1; D remains unclear. V dropped 3 bases and J dropped 1 base, with 6 bases sitting between them. The CDR3 is made up of 12 amino acids. CDR1 GTSNPN and CDR2 SVGIG come from the germline V gene (reference sequence). The CDR3 region has the DNA TGTGCCTGGAGGGGGAGGAACACTGAAGCTTTCTTT. It codes for CAWRGRNTEAFF.

CDR3 nucleotide sequence: TGTGCCAGCAGTTCGCCTAGCGGGAACACCGGGGAGCTGTTTTTT. Translated: CASSSPSGNTGELFF. The chain recombines TRBV6-5 with TRBJ2-2; 7 nucleotides agree with TRBD2. Trimming took 4 bases from V and 1 from J; bases not matched to a gene: 3. The CDR3 length is 15 residues. CDR1 is MNHEY and CDR2 is SVGAGI in the germline V gene.

The V gene is TRBV2, the J gene TRBJ2-7; perhaps TRBD1 as D (7 bases). Deletions cut 1 base from V and 1 base from J, with 17 bases between. Germline V lookup: CDR1 SNHLY, CDR2 FYNNEI. The CDR3 is made up of 17 amino acids. CDR3 sequence reads: CASSEVIRGERSYEQYF. The CDR3 coding sequence is TGTGCCAGCAGTGAAGTTATCAGGGGGGAGAGGTCCTACGAGCAGTACTTC. Complete variable domain (other parts from reference TRBV2 and TRBJ2-7): EPEVTQTPSHQVTQMGQEVILRCVPISNHLYFYWYRQILGQKVEFLVSFYNNEISEKSEIFDDQFSVERPDGSNFTLKIRSTKLEDSAMYFCASSEVIRGERSYEQYFGPGTRLTVT.

CDR3 nucleotides: TGTGCCAGTAGTATAGACAGGGGCGGTGAAAAACTGTTTTTT. This gives the protein CASSIDRGGEKLFF. The chain joins TRBV19 to TRBJ1-4; D is perhaps TRBD1 (6 bases). The CDR3 covers 14 residues. V gave up 0 bases and J gave up 7 bases, with 9 bases separating them. The germline V gene encodes CDR1 LNHDA and CDR2 SQIVND (reference sequence).

The chain carries TRBV5-1 and TRBJ1-1; perhaps TRBD1 as D (6 bases). Germline V gives CDR1 SGHRS, CDR2 YFSETQ. The CDR3 sequence is 14 residues long. With 3 bases removed from V and 0 bases from J, the gap between germline ends came to 9 bases. CDR3 amino acids: CASSSRGMNTEAFF. As DNA, the CDR3 is TGCGCCAGCAGCTCCAGGGGCATGAACACTGAAGCTTTCTTT.

V is TRBV30 and J is TRBJ1-4; 7 bases are a match to TRBD1. CDR1 GTSNPN and CDR2 SVGIG come from the germline V gene (reference sequence). Trimming at V came to 1 base and at J to 0 bases, leaving 5 bases not matched to a gene. This CDR3 spans 16 amino acids. The CDR3 protein is CAWSEGGPATNEKLFF. In nucleotides, the CDR3 is TGTGCCTGGAGTGAAGGGGGCCCAGCAACTAATGAAAAACTGTTTTTT.

The rearrangement uses TRBV5-5 and TRBJ2-7, with 7 bases that match TRBD1. This CDR3 has 13 residues. CDR1 and CDR2 (germline): SGHKS, YYEKEE (reference sequence). Unmatched junction bases numbered 7, after V lost 3 bases and J lost 7 bases. CDR3 amino acids: CASSSTGVWEQYF. CDR3 DNA: TGTGCCAGCAGCTCAACAGGGGTCTGGGAGCAGTACTTC.

The rearrangement joins TRBV19 to TRBJ1-2; D is uncertain. Trimming cost V 0 bases and J 8 bases, with 16 bases left between them. Looked up from germline, CDR1 is LNHDA and CDR2 is SQIVND (reference sequence). This CDR3 spans 15 amino acids. The DNA for the CDR3 is TGTGCCAGTAGTATAGACGGGAGGGATACAGCCGGCTACACCTTC. Protein product: CASSIDGRDTAGYTF.

J is TRBJ1-4 and V is TRBV5-5; TRBD1 is a possible D gene (5 bases). Between the trimmed V and J ends, which lost 0 bases and 8 bases, there was a span of 11 bases. The germline CDR1 and CDR2 sequences are SGHKS and YYEKEE (reference sequence). CDR3 size: 14 residues. DNA for the CDR3: TGTGCCAGCAGCTTGGTAGCGGGGGGGGAAAAACTGTTTTTT. Translated: CASSLVAGGEKLFF. Looking up the rest from reference TRBV5-5 and TRBJ1-4 gives the full variable domain: DAGVTQSPTHLIKTRGQQVTLRCSPISGHKSVSWYQQVLGQGPQFIFQYYEKEERGRGNFPDRFSARQFPNYSSELNVNALLLGDSALYLCASSLVAGGEKLFFGSGTQLSVL.

The V call is TRBV5-1, the J call TRBJ1-5; D is unclear. This CDR3 has 12 residues. Trimming pared 2 bases from V and 4 bases from J, leaving 4 bases between. Germline loops: CDR1 SGHRS, CDR2 YFSETQ. The CDR3 loop is CASSLSNQPQHF. The DNA for the CDR3 is TGCGCCAGCAGCTTATCGAATCAGCCCCAGCATTTT.

The chain recombines TRBV7-2 with TRBJ2-7, with 9 nucleotides matching TRBD1. The CDR3 is made up of 17 amino acids. Unmatched junction bases numbered 16, after V lost 5 bases and J lost 5 bases. Germline lookup yields CDR1 SGHTA and CDR2 FQGNSA. The CDR3 region is CASSPWGERTGDDEQYF. CDR3 bases: TGTGCCAGCAGCCCCTGGGGCGAGAGGACAGGGGATGACGAGCAGTACTTC.

The rearrangement joins TRBV6-6 to TRBJ1-5, with D possibly TRBD1 on 5 matching bases. The CDR3 is 14 amino acids. From germline, CDR1 is MNHNY and CDR2 SVGAGI (reference sequence). The V and J ends lost 2 bases and 4 bases respectively, with 9 bases between them. The CDR3 DNA follows: TGTGCCAGCAGTTACGTGCAGGGAAATCAGCCCCAGCATTTT. This gives the protein CASSYVQGNQPQHF.

The count of this clone is one. The V and J genes are TRBV10-2 and TRBJ1-5, with 9 positions matching TRBD1. The CDR3 is 16 residues long. Germline CDR1 reads WSHSY; CDR2 reads SAAADI. V was pared by 2 bases and J by 2 bases, with 4 bases of the junction left unmatched. The CDR3 coding sequence is TGCGCCAGCAGTGAGGGGGACAGGGCAGGCAATCAGCCCCAGCATTTT. Its translation: CASSEGDRAGNQPQHF.

This clone has more than one count but fewer than ten. For the CDR3, the DNA is TGTGCCAGCAGCCAGGGAAGTCAGCCCCAGCATTTT. Protein: CASSQGSQPQHF. The gene calls are TRBV11-2 and TRBJ1-5; weak D call: TRBD1 (5 bases). Trimming took 5 bases from V and 6 from J, leaving 8 bases between them. CDR3 length equals 12 residues. Per germline, CDR1 SGHAT and CDR2 FQNNGV.

By sample share, this clone is medium-sized. This chain links TRBV9 with TRBJ1-3; D not certain. The CDR3 has 16 residues. Trimming removed 3 bases from V and 2 bases from J, with 15 bases in between. The V gene's germline CDR1 is SGDLS and CDR2 YYNGEE. The CDR3 sequence is CASSGPLGIAGNTIYF. CDR3 coding DNA: TGTGCCAGCAGCGGTCCTCTCGGTATTGCTGGAAACACCATATATTTT.

The rearrangement uses TRBV4-1 and TRBJ2-2; TRBD1 is a possible D gene (6 bases). V lost 2 bases, J lost 6 bases, and 13 bases lay in between. The germline gives CDR1 MGHRA, CDR2 YSYEKL. The length of the CDR3 is 15 residues. Here the CDR3 reads CASSQQGPNAGELFF. The CDR3 nucleotides are TGCGCCAGCAGCCAACAGGGGCCTAACGCCGGGGAGCTGTTTTTT.

The V call is TRBV9, the J call TRBJ2-3, with D maybe TRBD2 (5 bases). V lost 0 bases and J lost 3, with 11 bases in between. There are 15 residues in the CDR3. Per germline, CDR1 SGDLS and CDR2 YYNGEE. The CDR3 DNA is TGTGCCAGCAGCGTAGAGGGAGTAAGGACAGATACGCAGTATTTT. Its protein is CASSVEGVRTDTQYF.

In this sample, this clone turned up a few times. This chain connects TRBV5-1 to TRBJ1-4, with D unresolved. CDR3 size: 14 residues. Germline CDR1 reads SGHRS; CDR2 reads YFSETQ. V was pared by 2 bases and J by 6 bases, with 11 bases between. CDR3 DNA: TGCGCCAGCAGCTTACTACCGGCTTATGAAAAACTGTTTTTT. Amino acids: CASSLLPAYEKLFF. The whole variable domain, filled in from reference TRBV5-1 and TRBJ1-4, reads KAGVTQTPRYLIKTRGQQVTLSCSPISGHRSVSWYQQTPGQGLQFLFEYFSETQRNKGNFPGRFSGRQFSNSRSEMNVSTLELGDSALYLCASSLLPAYEKLFFGSGTQLSVL.

V gene TRBV11-1 combines with J gene TRBJ2-5, with D perhaps TRBD1 (7 bases). V gave up 7 bases and J gave up 10 bases, with 16 bases separating them. Germline V gene sequence: CDR1 SGHAT, CDR2 FQDESV (reference sequence). This CDR3 contains 12 residues. The DNA of the CDR3 is TGTGCCAGCACCACCCAGGGGGGCGGCCAGTACTTC. Residues: CASTTQGGGQYF.